The present T cell receptor (beta chain) was sequenced within a study of neurological immune-mediated disorders. As for the study in general: Relapsing-remitting patients made up 31 of the 34 multiple sclerosis patients, and secondary progressive patients made up 3. Study observations and caveats: Clinical features showed no association with the multiple sclerosis repertoire cluster, and MRI features showed none either.

V dropped 2 bases and J dropped 10 bases, with 18 bases sitting between them. Germline V lookup: CDR1 MDHEN, CDR2 SYDVKM. There are 15 residues in the CDR3. Where libraries were unsorted, they were derived from 2 million PBMCs stored at -80 degrees C. By sample fraction, this clonotype is medium-sized. What it recognizes is unknown. The cDNA was produced through 5'RACE with 10-nucleotide random UMIs. TCRdb re-derived calls from the 5' RACE reads in MiXCR, one entry per CDR3 protein. The table lists nearly 60,000 distinct CDR3 sequences, 3% to 4% of them singletons. The receptor's source is a woman aged 55-75 years with multiple sclerosis. The sample was PBMCs. The chain joins TRBV28 to TRBJ2-1; perhaps D is TRBD1 or TRBD2 (5 bases each). The CDR3 region has the DNA TGTGCCAGCAGTTTAGGACGGGACCCCGTACAGGAGCAGTTCTTC. Translating gives CASSLGRDPVQEQFF.